The clone carrying this TCR beta chain was counted at least ten times. As yet, its antigen is unknown. Quantitative 5'-RACE with molecular barcodes was used to make the TCR beta libraries. Each CDR3 protein is one row after TCRdb ran MiXCR on the 5' RACE reads. The repertoire consists of some 100,000 distinct CDR3 sequences, with about 8.6% occurring once and the leading ten covering 8.5% to 10%. This record belongs to a study of CD8 T cells in ankylosing spondylitis. Findings and caveats of the study: In peripheral blood, disease-linked CD8+ clones occurred at relatively low frequencies.

The CDR3 spans 16 residues. CDR1 DFQATT and CDR2 SNEGSKA come from the germline V gene (reference sequence). V shed 0 bases and J 3 bases; nucleotides not matched to a gene: 9. This receptor was identified in a male donor with ankylosing spondylitis or in good health (not recorded which). The sequenced sample was blood, either unsorted or a sorted T cell fraction (not recorded which). This chain uses TRBV20-1 with TRBJ2-5, with 8 positions matching TRBD1. CDR3 nucleotide sequence: TGCAGTGCTAGAGATCCGGCAGGGGGCGGTGAAGAGACCCAGTACTTC. Amino acids: CSARDPAGGGEETQYF.